The present TCR beta chain was sequenced within a study of blood T cell repertoires in COVID-19. Study-wide background: Spain, Italy and the United States supplied samples that represented acute and convalescent COVID-19. In each case, the material was cDNA or gDNA derived from T cells, B-cell-depleted T cells, or PBMCs.

Per the original data handling: The assay estimated nucleated cells by amplifying reference gene primers. Generated by immunoSEQ multiplex PCR, the TCRdb table keeps only in-frame clones and is missing some. V, J and clone size derive from that table, while D and trimming were established from the DNA sequence. The sample includes about 380,000 clones, about 85% seen only once; the top ten take 3.5% to 4%. From germline, CDR1 is SGHAT and CDR2 FQNNGV. The V end lost 3 bases, the J end lost 3 bases, and 19 bases lay between the germline ends. The CDR3 has 17 amino acids. The sequenced sample was peripheral blood. The chain uses TRBV11-2 and TRBJ2-3, with TRBD2 as a possible D gene (7 bases). The source of this sequence is a woman younger than 35 with acute or convalescent COVID-19. DNA of the CDR3: TGTGCCAGCAGCTTCCCCCGGGGGGCTTCAAGGACAGATACGCAGTATTTT. It is translated as CASSFPRGASRTDTQYF.